This TCR beta chain derives from a study of T cell responses to AZD1222 COVID-19 vaccine (dated by TCRdb to about 2021). For the wider study: Because spike-specific TCR depth and breadth did not differ between the two schedules, AZD1222 recipients who got a second dose at roughly 4 weeks were pooled with those who got a second dose at roughly 12 weeks. A total of 240 or so trial participants underwent TCR sequencing, of whom 200 to 220 had received two doses of AZD1222 and 26 had received two doses of the MenACWY control vaccine. Trial participants were enrolled by age into 18-55, 56-69 and 70-plus year subgroups, with roughly 160, 29 and 62 TCR-sequenced participants respectively. Summary of the overall study and its limitations: Conclusions about previously exposed vaccinees are limited because only 5 or 6 AZD1222 recipients were SARS-CoV-2 seropositive at baseline. Because no samples from the day 14 peak response were available, repertoires could be characterized only after the peak T cell response. In the small 56-69-year group, the increase in depth fell short of significance, most likely because of low power. Epitopes outside the regions mutated in the B.1.351 and B.1.1.7 variants were reportedly recognized by nearly half of the unique spike-specific TCRs. A significant rise in spike-specific TCR breadth and depth was observed after two AZD1222 doses relative to day 0 and relative to MenACWY recipients. CD4 TCRs associated with the vaccine covered the entire spike protein, and the dominant responses were in regions 160-218 and 743-854. Most participants were white British and females outnumbered males, and the authors suggested that clonal diversity may have been underestimated.

The CDR3 regions of human TCRbeta chains were subjected to immunosequencing. As for the authors' bioinformatics: TCRs in the repertoires were matched against a reference library of SARS-CoV-2-specific TCRs that had been generated with the MIRA antigen-specificity platform. Breadth was defined as the fraction of unique TCRs that were SARS-CoV-2-associated. Depth was defined as the fraction of total T cells that were SARS-CoV-2-associated. Using the MIRA data, every spike-specific TCR was mapped to the spike region that the TCR reacted to and assigned to either a CD4 or a CD8 class. Log10-transformed breadth and depth values were compared by one-way ANOVA with Sidak's multiple comparisons tests. As stored in TCRdb, this immuneACCESS dataset retains in-frame rearrangements with V and J assigned. A fraction of the clones does not appear; measured against another copy, unresolved V genes explain less than half of the discrepancy, and the remainder lacks a known reason. V, J and clone size were drawn from that table, and D and trimming were deduced from the DNA. The sample has some 150,000 clones on record, just over 90% of them singletons. The top ten clonotypes cover approximately 1.8% of the sample.

Only one count was recorded for this clone. Its antigen is currently not known. Base quality data are lacking; no much larger clone is found one base away. The germline V gene gives CDR1 as LGHNA and CDR2 as YNFKEQ. Trimmed from V: 4 bases; trimmed from J: 5 bases; junction bases lacking a gene match: 11. Its CDR3 holds 16 amino acids, cysteine through phenylalanine. Only the CDR3 portion is preserved as DNA: 48 bases, with reading frame beginning at the first base. Explained via the paper, the time point label denotes: baseline before first vaccination. Vaccinee samples came from UK trials COV001 and COV002, including a single-blind randomized controlled phase 2/3 trial of AZD1222 (ChAdOx1 nCoV-19) in healthy adults. For TCRbeta chain sequencing, PBMC samples were collected from trial participants at day 0 and at day 28 after the second dose.

The sequencing used peripheral blood, collected on day 0 of AZD1222 vaccination. The receptor's source is an adult in good health. The V gene is TRBV4-2 and the J gene is TRBJ2-1, with TRBD2 matching 7 junction bases. The nucleotides read TGTGCCAGCAGCCTCGAGATGGCGGGAGAGGACAATGAGCAGTTCTTC. It specifies CASSLEMAGEDNEQFF.